Listed below are T cell receptor beta chains from one sample, sequenced in a study of blood T cell repertoires in COVID-19. Sequenced by immunoSEQ multiplex PCR; TCRdb stores in-frame clones only, minus some. The sample yields some 340,000 clones, around nine tenths seen once. The sequenced material came from PBMCs or T cells enriched from blood (not recorded which). Every receptor here comes from a woman aged 30 to 39 who had been exposed to COVID-19. The CDR3 runs from the conserved cysteine through the conserved F or W. A D gene is named only where the DNA matches it firmly. Clone size appears in some rows only: once, few, many, or a class for an expanded clone.

J gene: TRBJ1-2; clone size: .; V gene: TRBV4-1; D gene: .; CDR3 DNA: TGCGCCAGCAGCCAAGTTATCAGAAACTATGGCTACACCTTC; CDR3 protein: CASSQVIRNYGYTF
J gene: TRBJ2-7; clone size: few; V gene: TRBV9; D gene: .; CDR3 DNA: TGTGCCAGCAGTCCACTAGCCTCCTACGAGCAGTACTTC; CDR3 protein: CASSPLASYEQYF
J gene: TRBJ1-1; clone size: .; V gene: TRBV19; D gene: .; CDR3 DNA: TGTGCCAGTAGTACGAAGCTACCGAACACTGAAGCTTTCTTT; CDR3 protein: CASSTKLPNTEAFF
J gene: TRBJ1-3; clone size: .; V gene: TRBV30; D gene: .; CDR3 DNA: TGTGCCTGGAGCCCGGGAGGGGCTGGAAACACCATATATTTT; CDR3 protein: CAWSPGGAGNTIYF
J gene: TRBJ1-2; clone size: .; V gene: TRBV6-2/TRBV6-3; D gene: .; CDR3 DNA: TGTGCCAGCAGTTACTCGGAGGCTCTTGGCGGCTACACCTTC; CDR3 protein: CASSYSEALGGYTF
J gene: TRBJ2-7; clone size: .; V gene: TRBV7-2; D gene: TRBD2; CDR3 DNA: TGTGCCAGCAGCTTAGTAGCGGGGGGGAAGACCTACGAGCAGTACTTC; CDR3 protein: CASSLVAGGKTYEQYF
J gene: TRBJ1-5; clone size: .; V gene: TRBV7-6; D gene: .; CDR3 DNA: TGTGCCAGCAGCTTAGAGGGCAGGGGCCGGAATCAGCCCCAGCATTTT; CDR3 protein: CASSLEGRGRNQPQHF
J gene: TRBJ2-3; clone size: .; V gene: TRBV3-1/TRBV3-2; D gene: .; CDR3 DNA: TGTGCCAGCAGCCAAACCAGCGGTACGCAGTATTTT; CDR3 protein: CASSQTSGTQYF
J gene: TRBJ1-1; clone size: .; V gene: TRBV30; D gene: .; CDR3 DNA: TGTGCCTTGCGGGTCGGATCGAACACTGAAGCTTTCTTT; CDR3 protein: CALRVGSNTEAFF
J gene: TRBJ1-4; clone size: .; V gene: TRBV19; D gene: .; CDR3 DNA: TGTGCCAGTAGTCAGGGGAGCTACGGGTATGAAAAACTGTTTTTT; CDR3 protein: CASSQGSYGYEKLFF
J gene: TRBJ1-6; clone size: few; V gene: TRBV25-1; D gene: TRBD1; CDR3 DNA: TGTGCCAGCAGTGCGGGACAGAGGAATTCACCCCTCCACTTT; CDR3 protein: CASSAGQRNSPLHF
J gene: TRBJ1-5; clone size: .; V gene: TRBV2; D gene: TRBD1; CDR3 DNA: TGTGCCAGCAGAGACAGGGTTTCCGGTGAGACTCAGCCCCAGCATTTT; CDR3 protein: CASRDRVSGETQPQHF
J gene: TRBJ2-7; clone size: .; V gene: TRBV6-6; D gene: .; CDR3 DNA: TGTGCCAGCAGTTCCCGGGACTACGAGCAGTACTTC; CDR3 protein: CASSSRDYEQYF
J gene: TRBJ2-6; clone size: once; V gene: TRBV2; D gene: TRBD1; CDR3 DNA: TGTGCCAGCAGTCCAGGGGGCTCTGGGGCCAACGTCCTGACTTTC; CDR3 protein: CASSPGGSGANVLTF
J gene: TRBJ1-1; clone size: .; V gene: TRBV4-1; D gene: .; CDR3 DNA: TGCGCCAGCAGCCAGAAGAGGGAAGGAATTGAAGCTTTCTTT; CDR3 protein: CASSQKREGIEAFF
J gene: TRBJ2-1; clone size: once; V gene: TRBV27; D gene: TRBD2; CDR3 DNA: TGTGCCAGCAGTTCCCCTCGGGGGGGTGAGCAGTTCTTC; CDR3 protein: CASSSPRGGEQFF
J gene: TRBJ1-2; clone size: .; V gene: TRBV29-1; D gene: .; CDR3 DNA: TGCAGCGTGCTCGGGTCCTATGGCTACACCTTC; CDR3 protein: CSVLGSYGYTF
J gene: TRBJ2-7; clone size: .; V gene: TRBV27; D gene: .; CDR3 DNA: TGTGCCAGCATGGCCATACAGGGCTACGAGCAGTACTTC; CDR3 protein: CASMAIQGYEQYF
J gene: TRBJ2-5; clone size: .; V gene: TRBV4-2; D gene: TRBD1; CDR3 DNA: TGTGCCAGCAGCCAAGGGCTCGGACAGGGGGGGGAGACCCAGTACTTC; CDR3 protein: CASSQGLGQGGETQYF
J gene: TRBJ2-7; clone size: .; V gene: TRBV5-6; D gene: TRBD1; CDR3 DNA: TGTGCCAGCAGCCCTATGACAGGGAGAGACGAGCAGTACTTC; CDR3 protein: CASSPMTGRDEQYF
J gene: TRBJ1-2; clone size: once; V gene: TRBV28; D gene: TRBD1; CDR3 DNA: TGTGCCAGCAGTTTAGGGACAGGTTCACGGGGCTACACCTTC; CDR3 protein: CASSLGTGSRGYTF
J gene: TRBJ1-5; clone size: .; V gene: TRBV7-9; D gene: .; CDR3 DNA: TGTGCCAGCAGCTCCGGGGGTATTCGTCAGCCCCAGCATTTT; CDR3 protein: CASSSGGIRQPQHF
J gene: TRBJ2-1; clone size: .; V gene: TRBV18; D gene: .; CDR3 DNA: TGTGCCAGCTCACCACCCCTAGCGACATACAATGAGCAGTTCTTC; CDR3 protein: CASSPPLATYNEQFF
J gene: TRBJ2-7; clone size: .; V gene: TRBV7-9; D gene: .; CDR3 DNA: TGTGCCAGCAGCAGGAGTGGTAGAGCCTACGAGCAGTACTTC; CDR3 protein: CASSRSGRAYEQYF
J gene: TRBJ1-2; clone size: .; V gene: TRBV7-9; D gene: .; CDR3 DNA: TGTGCCAGCAGCTTAGTTATGGGCACGAATTATGGCTACACCTTC; CDR3 protein: CASSLVMGTNYGYTF
J gene: TRBJ2-1; clone size: .; V gene: TRBV4-1; D gene: TRBD2; CDR3 DNA: TGCGCCAGCAGCCGTGGGACTAGCAGGAGCTCCTACAATGAGCAGTTCTTC; CDR3 protein: CASSRGTSRSSYNEQFF
J gene: TRBJ1-1; clone size: .; V gene: TRBV19; D gene: TRBD1; CDR3 DNA: TGTGCCAGTAGTATTGGGGACAGGGTGTCGGGCACTGAAGCTTTCTTT; CDR3 protein: CASSIGDRVSGTEAFF
J gene: TRBJ2-2; clone size: once; V gene: TRBV7-9; D gene: .; CDR3 DNA: TGTGCCAGCAGCCCCGCCGGGGAGCTGTTTTTT; CDR3 protein: CASSPAGELFF
J gene: TRBJ1-3; clone size: .; V gene: TRBV6-2/TRBV6-3; D gene: TRBD1; CDR3 DNA: TGTGCCAGCAGTTACTCGACAGGGTCTGGAAACACCATATATTTT; CDR3 protein: CASSYSTGSGNTIYF
J gene: TRBJ2-7; clone size: .; V gene: TRBV6-5; D gene: .; CDR3 DNA: TGTGCCAGCAGTTACTCGACAGGCCCCACCCCCTACGAGCAGTACTTC; CDR3 protein: CASSYSTGPTPYEQYF
J gene: TRBJ1-3; clone size: .; V gene: TRBV6-5; D gene: TRBD1; CDR3 DNA: TGTGCCAGCAATACAGGGGGCCATGGAAACACCATATATTTT; CDR3 protein: CASNTGGHGNTIYF
J gene: TRBJ1-6; clone size: .; V gene: TRBV5-8; D gene: TRBD1; CDR3 DNA: TGTGCCAGCAGCTTGAGGGGGACAGGGCGGAATTCACCCCTCCACTTT; CDR3 protein: CASSLRGTGRNSPLHF
J gene: TRBJ1-4; clone size: .; V gene: TRBV5-1; D gene: TRBD1; CDR3 DNA: TGCGCCAGCAGCCCGGTATTGGGACAGGGGGGCGAAAAACTGTTTTTT; CDR3 protein: CASSPVLGQGGEKLFF
J gene: TRBJ1-2; clone size: .; V gene: TRBV27; D gene: .; CDR3 DNA: TGTGCCAGCAGTTTAGGCGGGGGTCCGGGCTACACCTTC; CDR3 protein: CASSLGGGPGYTF
J gene: TRBJ2-4; clone size: .; V gene: TRBV7-8; D gene: TRBD2; CDR3 DNA: TGTGCCAGCAGCTTCCTCGGCGGGGGGCAAAAAAACATTCAGTACTTC; CDR3 protein: CASSFLGGGQKNIQYF
J gene: TRBJ2-1; clone size: .; V gene: TRBV7-9; D gene: .; CDR3 DNA: TGTGCCAGCAGCCCAACAGGGTTCAGCTACAATGAGCAGTTCTTC; CDR3 protein: CASSPTGFSYNEQFF
J gene: TRBJ1-2; clone size: .; V gene: TRBV6-5; D gene: .; CDR3 DNA: TGTGCCAGCACCGGATTACAGGGAGGGGTGGTTGGCTACACCTTC; CDR3 protein: CASTGLQGGVVGYTF
J gene: TRBJ2-3; clone size: .; V gene: TRBV3-1/TRBV3-2; D gene: TRBD2; CDR3 DNA: TGTGCCAGCAGCCGGAAGAGCGGGGGAGGGGTTGGTACGCAGTATTTT; CDR3 protein: CASSRKSGGGVGTQYF
J gene: TRBJ2-2; clone size: .; V gene: TRBV24-1; D gene: TRBD2; CDR3 DNA: TGTGCCACCAGTGCTAGCGGGGCAAGGGACACCGGGGAGCTGTTTTTT; CDR3 protein: CATSASGARDTGELFF
J gene: TRBJ2-7; clone size: .; V gene: TRBV6-5; D gene: TRBD1; CDR3 DNA: TGTGCCAGCAGTTCCCCGGGACAGGGCACCTACGAGCAGTACTTC; CDR3 protein: CASSSPGQGTYEQYF